The following is a TCR beta chain sequence with its context. This clone's antigen is unknown. It has no much larger one-base neighbor in the sample; base qualities were not kept. TCRbeta CDR3 regions were amplified from genomic DNA by means of the immunoSEQ Assay, a bias-controlled multiplex PCR. Turning to the authors' computational methods: Within the assay, amplification of reference gene primers was used to estimate how many nucleated cells each sample contained. Sequence reads were collapsed and filtered to measure the absolute abundance of every unique TCRbeta CDR3 rearrangement. For each sample, productive Simpson clonality was calculated as the square root of Simpson's diversity index across productive rearrangements. Imported from immuneACCESS, the table was reduced by TCRdb to in-frame sequences with V and J called. These copies leave out some clones; in studies compared against another copy, an unresolved V gene accounts for under half, and the cause of the remainder is not known. V and J calls and clone size are as listed in that table; D and trimming were resolved from the DNA. The sample profile shows fewer than 150,000 clones; roughly 82% of them were found once. The ten most abundant clones make up roughly 8% of the sample.

This specimen belongs to a study of blood T cell repertoires in COVID-19 (dated by TCRdb to 2018 to 2021). Looking at the study overall: The collaborator samples originated in the United States, Italy and Spain and spanned the acute and convalescent phases of COVID-19. The repertoires were released in a freely available public database intended as a resource for research on the immune response to SARS-CoV-2. A de-identified subject ID, COVID-19 status, age in years and sex were almost always included in the sample metadata. The prospective study material was composed of cDNA or gDNA derived from T cells, B-cell-depleted T cells, or PBMCs. The samples were drawn from the first 160 participants of the ongoing ImmuneRACE study and from 1,200 or so subjects provided by 6 global collaborators. The dataset comprised deeply sampled blood TCRbeta repertoires from subjects exposed to, actively infected with, or recovered from COVID-19. Where HLA class I and class II types were available, the types were taken from metadata supplied by the sample provider, not from assay-based typing. The investigation overall reported the following: The amount of clinical and demographic metadata varied by source and participant and was provided uncurated.

Whole blood was collected in K2EDTA tubes by collaborating institutions according to the institutions' own protocols. For TCRbeta analysis, collaborator samples were shipped as frozen whole blood, as isolated PBMCs, or as DNA extracted from either sample type. The CDR3 runs 12 residues from the cysteine to the phenylalanine. Kept here is only the CDR3 DNA, which spans 36 bases and is read in frame from base 1. The germline ends are 9 bases apart after V is trimmed by 5 bases and J by 6 bases. The germline V gene gives CDR1 as SGHDT and CDR2 as YYEEEE. The sequencing input was peripheral blood. The clonotype originates from a woman between 40 and 55 years old with acute or convalescent COVID-19. In this chain, TRBV5-6 is recombined with TRBJ1-5; the D gene cannot be resolved reliably. The CDR3 amino acid sequence is: CASSYAGQPQHF. Here is the DNA: TGTGCCAGCAGTTACGCAGGTCAGCCCCAGCATTTT. This CDR3, with the reference TRBV5-6 and TRBJ1-5 proteins standing in past its ends, gives the full variable domain DAGVTQSPTHLIKTRGQQVTLRCSPKSGHDTVSWYQQALGQGPQFIFQYYEEEERQRGNFPDRFSGHQFPNYSSELNVNALLLGDSALYLCASSYAGQPQHFGDGTRLSIL.